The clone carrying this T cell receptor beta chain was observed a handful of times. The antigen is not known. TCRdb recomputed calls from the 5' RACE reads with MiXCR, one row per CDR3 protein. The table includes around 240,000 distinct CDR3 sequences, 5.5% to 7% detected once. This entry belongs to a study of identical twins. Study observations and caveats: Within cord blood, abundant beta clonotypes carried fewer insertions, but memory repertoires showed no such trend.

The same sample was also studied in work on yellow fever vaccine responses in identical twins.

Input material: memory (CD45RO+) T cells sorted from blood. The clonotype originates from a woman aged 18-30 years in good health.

DNA for the CDR3: TGTGCCAGTAGTTTTACAGGGGGCTCATACAATGAGCAGTTCTTC. As protein: CASSFTGGSYNEQFF. The chain has TRBV19 and TRBJ2-1, with 9 bases identical to TRBD1. The CDR3 is 15 residues long. V gave up 5 bases and J gave up 4 bases; unmatched junction bases: 6. CDR1 is LNHDA and CDR2 is SQIVND in the germline V gene (reference sequence).